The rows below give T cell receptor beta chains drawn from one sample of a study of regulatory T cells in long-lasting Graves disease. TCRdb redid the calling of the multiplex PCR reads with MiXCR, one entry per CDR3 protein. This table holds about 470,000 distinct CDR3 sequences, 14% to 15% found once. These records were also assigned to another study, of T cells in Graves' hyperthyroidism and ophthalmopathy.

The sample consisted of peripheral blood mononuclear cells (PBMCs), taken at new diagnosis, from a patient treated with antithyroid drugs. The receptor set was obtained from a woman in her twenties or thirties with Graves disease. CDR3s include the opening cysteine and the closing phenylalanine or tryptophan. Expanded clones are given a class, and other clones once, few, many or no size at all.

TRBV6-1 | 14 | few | CASILDRANEKLFF
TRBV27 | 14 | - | CASSPGTEAQPQHF
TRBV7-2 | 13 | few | CASSETISRGYTF
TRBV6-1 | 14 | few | CASGLAGDIYEQYF
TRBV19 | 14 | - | CASSPNRGHYGYTF
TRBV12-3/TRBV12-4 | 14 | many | CASSWARVGYEQYF
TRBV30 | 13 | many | CAWSTGPSYEQYF
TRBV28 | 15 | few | CASSLSQLMNTEAFF
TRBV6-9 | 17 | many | CASSYGALSGSPDTQYF
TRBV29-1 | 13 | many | CSAREGGTGELFF
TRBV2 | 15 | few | CASTTGESSYNEQFF
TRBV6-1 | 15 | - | CASSRPTSGIYEQYF
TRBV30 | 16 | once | CAWSAGLAGTADTQYF
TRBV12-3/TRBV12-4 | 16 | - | CASSPQTGPGANVLTF
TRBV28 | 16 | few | CASSFRRGTGGNEQFF
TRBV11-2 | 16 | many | CASSLGLAGVGNEQFF
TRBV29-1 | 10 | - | CSVLHTEAFF
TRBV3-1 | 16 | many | CASSQGTSPSYNEQFF
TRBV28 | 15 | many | CASSFLAGGNQPQHF
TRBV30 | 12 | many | CAWKAGNYEQYF
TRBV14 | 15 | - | CASSQPGRKRNTIYF
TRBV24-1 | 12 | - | CATSDSSYEQYF
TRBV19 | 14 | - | CASSVQGPGYGYTF
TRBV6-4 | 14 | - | CASIEGPQREKLFF
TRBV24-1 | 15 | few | CATSGPEDTDYGYTF
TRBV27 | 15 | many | CASSFWGRGYNEQFF
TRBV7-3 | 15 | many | CASSPRTGYGETQYF
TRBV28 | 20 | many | CASSSAGTGMTPMMGETQYF
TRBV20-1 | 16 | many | CSARALQKGMYTEAFF
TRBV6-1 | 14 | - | CASSLQGFQNTIYF
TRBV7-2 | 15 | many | CASSLAPGTQRTQYF
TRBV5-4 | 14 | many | CASRLDRGDYGYTF
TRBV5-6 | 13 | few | CASSFSPAETQYF
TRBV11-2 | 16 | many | CASSLGTSGRTDTQYF
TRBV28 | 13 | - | CASSPSVTDTQYF
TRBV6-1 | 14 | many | CASRGLAGTYEQYF
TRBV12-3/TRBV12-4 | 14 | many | CASTQGASNQPQHF
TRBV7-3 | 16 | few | CASSPEGGRWTDTQYF
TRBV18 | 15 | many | CASSPRGGQGSPLHF
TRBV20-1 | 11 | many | CSARGWETQYF
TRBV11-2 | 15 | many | CASGPWGVAENIQYF
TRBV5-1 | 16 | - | CASSFTGTGNYNEQFF
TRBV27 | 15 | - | CASSQIPGPYNEQFF
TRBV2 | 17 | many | CASSEGEQGDYNQPQHF
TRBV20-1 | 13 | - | CSARSGSYNEQFF
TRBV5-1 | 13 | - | CASSLDRGQPQHF
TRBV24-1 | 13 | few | CATSDPDRGTQYF
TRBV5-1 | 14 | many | CASSLADRVNEQFF
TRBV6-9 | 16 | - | CASSCSMGGAANTQYF
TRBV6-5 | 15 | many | CASSYSSPNTGELFF
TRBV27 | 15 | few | CASKLSGTPSYEQYF
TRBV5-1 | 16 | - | CASSLDVAGRTDTQYF
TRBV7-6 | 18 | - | CASSLEGGSSYSNQPQHF